This TCR beta chain was recorded in a study of cytomegalovirus exposure and HLA in healthy donors. Overall study context: Earlier results showed 117 million unique TCR beta sequences derived from roughly 180 million T cells.

Trimming shortened V by 3 bases and J by 0 bases, and 5 bases separated the two germline ends. Germline V CDR1 and CDR2: SGHTA, FQGTGA. The CDR3 loop spans 13 amino acids. PCR used 60 Vbeta primers and 13 Jbeta primers. As originally analysed: Later analysis identified 80 million to 90 million unique TCR beta chains, 10 million to 12 million shared. Sequencing was performed with immunoSEQ multiplex PCR; in TCRdb, only in-frame clones are kept and a portion is missing. The DNA gave D and trimming, while V, J and clone size come from that table. The sample lists 100,000 to 150,000 clones, around 79% occurring once.

This sequence joins TRBV7-3 and TRBJ2-5; a weak D match, TRBD1 (5 bases). This sequence was found in a woman between 40 and 50 years old in good health and CMV-seropositive. Sequencing was carried out using PBMCs. DNA of the CDR3: TGTGCCAGCAGCTTGACAGACCAAGAGACCCAGTACTTC. Amino acid sequence: CASSLTDQETQYF.